The source of this T cell receptor (beta chain) is a study of blood T cell repertoires in COVID-19. The wider study: The cDNA or gDNA used as material had been derived from T cells, B-cell-depleted T cells, or PBMCs.

How the authors handled the data: Amplification with reference gene primers provided the estimates of nucleated cell counts. The repertoire was sequenced with immunoSEQ multiplex PCR; TCRdb's copy has only in-frame clones and lacks some. Clone size and the V and J calls come from that table; the DNA yielded D and trimming. There are approximately 15,000 clones in the sample; around 73% occur only once, and 7.5% to 10% lies in the top ten. This CDR3 is 16 amino acids long. From germline, CDR1 is SNHLY and CDR2 FYNNEI. With 2 bases clipped from V and 8 bases from J, the junction kept 8 bases outside the gene matches.

The sequenced sample was peripheral blood. The source of this sequence is a man in his sixties or seventies with acute or convalescent COVID-19. This chain uses TRBV2 with TRBJ2-1, with 11 bases identical to TRBD2. CDR3 in DNA: TGTGCCAGCAGTGAAAGTAGCGGGGGGGCGTGGTATGAGCAGTTCTTC. It yields the protein CASSESSGGAWYEQFF.